This entry lists 4 T cell receptor beta chains sequenced from one sample in a study of blood T cell repertoires in COVID-19. The table came from immunoSEQ multiplex PCR; TCRdb's copy has only in-frame clones and leaves some out. The sample contains approximately 44,000 clones, over 70% of which appear only once. Sequencing was carried out using peripheral blood. The receptors originated from a human donor in a cohort sampled during active COVID-19.

The V call is TRBV18, the J call TRBJ1-6, with D unclear. Germline values: CDR1 KGHSH, CDR2 LQKENI. The CDR3 has 15 residues. Trimming removed 3 bases at V and 9 bases at J, with 15 bases between. The CDR3 loop is CASSPNGLRTSPLHF. CDR3 sequence (DNA): TGTGCCAGCTCACCGAACGGACTGAGGACTTCACCCCTCCACTTT.

The rearrangement links TRBV3-1 (or the pseudogene TRBV3-2) to TRBJ2-7; D not certain. Trimming left V 0 bases short and J 6 bases short, with 12 bases between. This CDR3 contains 14 residues. Germline CDR1 reads LGHDT; CDR2 reads YNNKEL (reference sequence). The DNA of the CDR3 is TGTGCCAGCAGCCAAGATATAGTTGGGCCCGAGCAGTACTTC. Its translation is CASSQDIVGPEQYF.

The chain is built from TRBV6-5 and TRBJ2-7; maybe TRBD2 (6 bases). The V gene lost 5 bases and the J gene lost 0 bases, with 14 bases spanning the gap. Per germline, CDR1 MNHEY and CDR2 SVGAGI. The CDR3 is made up of 15 amino acids. Written as DNA, the CDR3 is TGTGCCAGCAGTCCTTATGGGGGAGGCTCCTACGAGCAGTACTTC. This sequence encodes CASSPYGGGSYEQYF.

The chain recombines TRBV6-5 with TRBJ2-2; possible D gene TRBD1, 7 bases. The CDR3 covers 15 residues. The ends were cut back, 6 bases at V and 6 bases at J, with 17 bases in the middle. From germline, CDR1 is MNHEY and CDR2 SVGAGI. The CDR3 nucleotides read TGTGCCAGCAGGGAGGGGACAGTCGTCTCCGGGGAGCTGTTTTTT. Protein product: CASREGTVVSGELFF.